One sample yielded the 5 T cell receptor beta chains listed below, sequenced in a study of CD8 T cells in Susac syndrome. The RNA input was about 0.5 to 1 ug, and it was reverse transcribed with random hexamers. MiXCR was run by TCRdb on the immunoSEQ multiplex PCR reads, yielding one entry per CDR3 protein. This sample has approximately 210,000 distinct CDR3 sequences; about 94% occur once, and the top ten carry over 0.15%. Sequenced sample: CD4+ T cells from PBMCs. These receptors all stem from a human donor with Susac syndrome.

V is TRBV20-1 and J is TRBJ1-5, with 7 bases lining up with TRBD1. Per germline, CDR1 DFQATT and CDR2 SNEGSKA (reference sequence). CDR3 length: 18 amino acids. The V segment lost 0 bases and the J segment 4 bases; nucleotides outside the gene matches: 15. CDR3 DNA sequence: TGCAGTGCTAGAGATCCTCTCTTTCTATCAGGGGGAAATCAGCCCCAGCATTTT. Translation: CSARDPLFLSGGNQPQHF.

This clonotype turned up a few times. The chain links TRBV11-2 to TRBJ2-4; 7 bases line up with TRBD1. Per germline, CDR1 SGHAT and CDR2 FQNNGV. CDR3 length equals 14 residues. V trimming: 5 bases; J trimming: 8 bases; junction bases outside the gene matches: 9. DNA of the CDR3: TGTGCCAGCAGCCCCTCTACAGGGGCGGACATTCAGTACTTC. Translating gives CASSPSTGADIQYF.

The gene calls are TRBV6-5 and TRBJ2-3; D is ambiguous. Germline assignment: CDR1 MNHEY and CDR2 SVGAGI. The CDR3 is 14 amino acids. Trimming shortened V by 6 bases and J by 6 bases, and 16 bases separated the two germline ends. This chain's CDR3 is CASSRRPASDTQYF. CDR3 nucleotides: TGTGCCAGCAGCCGAAGACCGGCCTCTGATACGCAGTATTTT.

This sequence joins TRBV25-1 and TRBJ2-7; possibly TRBD2 for D (5 bases). Trimming left V 3 bases short and J 0 bases short, with 12 bases between. CDR1 and CDR2 (germline): MGHDK, SYGVNS. The CDR3 spans 15 residues. The CDR3: CASSEAGILSYEQYF. The CDR3 DNA reads as TGTGCCAGCAGTGAGGCCGGGATCCTCTCCTACGAGCAGTACTTC.

CDR3 sequence: CAIQTAGGTEAFF. The CDR3 coding sequence is TGTGCCATCCAGACGGCCGGTGGCACTGAAGCTTTCTTT. This chain joins TRBV6-1 and TRBJ1-1; D is unclear. Trimming removed 10 bases from V and 4 bases from J, with 16 bases in between. The CDR3 covers 13 residues. The V gene's germline CDR1 is MNHNS and CDR2 SASEGT.